This T cell receptor beta chain was identified in a study of OX40 agonist ivuxolimab in advanced cancers. Study as a whole: Among those enrolled, mean age was about 58 years (range roughly 23 to 90) and roughly 84% were male.

The germline V and J ends were trimmed by 4 bases and 13 bases, with 17 bases remaining between them. This CDR3 contains 13 residues. Per germline, CDR1 SGHVS and CDR2 FQNEAQ. Peripheral blood came from all dose cohorts at three timepoints. The repertoire was sequenced with immunoSEQ multiplex PCR; TCRdb's copy has only in-frame clones and lacks some. The table includes about 55,000 clones, approximately 83% detected once. The clonotype was recovered from an adult with an advanced solid tumor such as melanoma, head and neck, liver or kidney cancer. The chain is built from TRBV7-8 and TRBJ2-1; D might be TRBD2 (6 bases). This material consisted of CD4+ or CD8+ T cells sorted from blood, taken in a trial of the OX40 agonist ivuxolimab. CDR3 loop: CASSSNSGGNQFF. Here the CDR3 DNA reads TGTGCCAGCAGCTCGAATAGTGGGGGGAATCAGTTCTTC.